One sample yielded the 27 T cell receptor beta chains listed below, sequenced in a study of T-cell reconstitution after alpha-beta-depleted transplantation in children. Unique molecular identifiers were incorporated during preparation of the TCRbeta library. Via MiXCR, TCRdb re-called the PCR reads, giving one row per CDR3 protein. The sample records approximately 340,000 distinct CDR3 sequences, approximately 10% being singletons. The starting material was PBMCs from the stem cell graft donor, obtained from the stem cell graft. These TCRs come from a human donor who donated a stem cell graft to a child with acute lymphoblastic leukemia.

This clonotype has more than one count but fewer than ten. The V gene is TRBV28, the J gene TRBJ2-4; 7 bases line up with TRBD1. The CDR3 has 14 amino acids. Germline CDR1 MDHEN, CDR2 SYDVKM. V lost 6 bases to trimming and J lost 5 bases; unmatched junction nucleotides: 7. The CDR3 sequence: CASREQGSENIQYF. Written as DNA, the CDR3 is TGTGCCAGCAGAGAACAGGGGTCTGAAAACATTCAGTACTTC.

This clonotype was counted ten times or more. The chain joins TRBV5-5 to TRBJ1-1; D unclear. The CDR3 is 15 amino acids. V lost 0 bases to trimming and J lost 5 bases, with 14 bases between them. Germline CDR1 is SGHKS and CDR2 is YYEKEE (reference sequence). In nucleotides, the CDR3 is TGTGCCAGCAGCTTGGCCCCTCGGGTCGAAACTGAAGCTTTCTTT. It specifies CASSLAPRVETEAFF.

This clonotype has more than one count but fewer than ten. The CDR3 protein is CSARDPAGGTQETQYF. For the CDR3, the DNA is TGCAGTGCTAGAGATCCAGCGGGAGGAACCCAAGAGACCCAGTACTTC. This chain connects TRBV20-1 to TRBJ2-5; TRBD2 agrees at 9 bases. With V trimmed by 0 bases and J by 1 base, 6 bases remained unmatched. The CDR3 spans 16 residues. CDR1 is DFQATT, CDR2 SNEGSKA, per germline (reference sequence).

This chain links TRBV29-1 with TRBJ1-2; tentatively, D is TRBD1 (6 bases). Germline-derived CDR1 and CDR2 are SQVTM and ANQGSEA. The CDR3 loop spans 13 amino acids. Between the trimmed V and J ends, which lost 5 bases and 4 bases, there was a span of 14 bases. The DNA for the CDR3 is TGCAGCGTTTCATTACAACAGGGCTATGGCTACACCTTC. Residues: CSVSLQQGYGYTF.

The chain recombines TRBV5-1 with TRBJ1-1, with D possibly being TRBD1 (5 bases). The CDR3 length is 15 residues. V dropped 6 bases and J dropped 5 bases, with 20 bases sitting between them. The germline gives CDR1 SGHRS, CDR2 YFSETQ. CDR3 amino acids: CASNKAVQGDTEAFF. In DNA form, the CDR3 reads TGCGCCAGCAACAAAGCTGTCCAGGGCGATACTGAAGCTTTCTTT.

This clonotype was recorded at least ten times. The chain recombines TRBV7-2 with TRBJ2-7, with TRBD2 matching 11 bases. Germline assignment: CDR1 SGHTA and CDR2 FQGNSA. The ends lost 2 bases at V and 9 bases at J; junction bases unmatched: 6. There are 14 residues in the CDR3. The chain's CDR3 is CASSLMTSGKGQYF. CDR3 nucleotide sequence: TGTGCCAGCAGCTTAATGACTAGCGGGAAGGGGCAGTACTTC.

Many counts were recorded for this clonotype. This chain connects TRBV4-3 to TRBJ2-7; D is unresolved. V was clipped by 0 bases and J by 2 bases, with 5 bases between them. CDR1 and CDR2 (germline): LGHNA, YSLEER. This CDR3 contains 13 residues. Here the CDR3 DNA reads TGCGCCAGCAGCCAAGACAGCGCCTACGAGCAGTACTTC. It codes for CASSQDSAYEQYF.

This clonotype was observed a few times. The rearrangement uses TRBV12-3 or TRBV12-4 and TRBJ2-5; D is undetermined. The V and J ends lost 6 bases and 0 bases respectively, with 14 bases between them. The CDR3 totals 15 residues. The CDR3 DNA is TGTGCCAGCAGAGGTCGCGGATGGTACCAAGAGACCCAGTACTTC. It encodes CASRGRGWYQETQYF.

The J gene is TRBJ1-1, the V gene TRBV5-2; the table gives TRBD1 as D, unverified against the DNA. TRBV5-2 is deemed a pseudogene. The CDR3 is 14 amino acids. In nucleotides, the CDR3 is TGTGCCAGGGGCCGGGGGGCAGGGTGGACTGAAGCTTTCTTT. This translates into CARGRGAGWTEAFF.

This clonotype was observed a few times. The chain recombines TRBV5-1 with TRBJ2-7; 9 nucleotides line up with TRBD1. CDR3 length: 14 amino acids. V trimming: 4 bases; J trimming: 7 bases; junction bases outside the gene matches: 9. Germline CDR1 is SGHRS and CDR2 is YFSETQ. As DNA, the CDR3 is TGCGCCAGCAGCCTCCTACAGGGGGCGGGTGAGCAGTACTTC. It specifies CASSLLQGAGEQYF.

In this sample, this clonotype turned up many times. V gene TRBV7-9 combines with J gene TRBJ2-5, with TRBD2 as a possible D gene (6 bases). This CDR3 region has 14 residues. With 3 bases removed from V and 1 base from J, the gap between germline ends came to 9 bases. The germline CDR1 and CDR2 sequences are SEHNR and FQNEAQ (reference sequence). The CDR3 is CASSFRDSQETQYF. Here the CDR3 DNA reads TGTGCCAGCAGCTTTCGGGACTCCCAAGAGACCCAGTACTTC.

The table lists this clonotype with a few counts. The chain carries TRBV7-2 and TRBJ2-1; D is ambiguous. V was pared by 0 bases and J by 8 bases, with 14 bases between. In germline, CDR1 is SGHTA, CDR2 FQGNSA. The CDR3 extends over 15 amino acids. This chain's CDR3 is CASSLASNIGHEQFF. In DNA, the CDR3 is TGTGCCAGCAGCTTAGCTAGCAACATAGGCCATGAGCAGTTCTTC.

This clonotype was counted only a few times. The chain joins TRBV7-8 to TRBJ2-7, with D possibly being TRBD1 (5 bases). V gave up 5 bases and J gave up 4 bases, with 15 bases separating them. The CDR3 loop spans 14 amino acids. Germline V gene lookup returns CDR1 SGHVS and CDR2 FQNEAQ. The CDR3 bases are TGTGCCAGCAGCCAACGGACATTTAGTTACGAGCAGTACTTC. The encoded protein is CASSQRTFSYEQYF. Complete variable domain (other parts from reference TRBV7-8 and TRBJ2-7): GAGVSQSPRYKVAKRGQDVALRCDPISGHVSLFWYQQALGQGPEFLTYFQNEAQLDKSGLPSDRFFAERPEGSVSTLKIQRTQQEDSAVYLCASSQRTFSYEQYFGPGTRLTVT.

In this sample, this clonotype turned up many times. V and J are TRBV11-2 and TRBJ2-1, with 12 positions matching TRBD2. This CDR3 region has 17 residues. Germline V gene lookup returns CDR1 SGHAT and CDR2 FQNNGV. J lost 5 bases, V lost 3 bases, and 8 bases had no gene match. The CDR3 DNA follows: TGTGCCAGCAGCTTCGGACTAGCGGGAACCGGGCACAATGAGCAGTTCTTC. Protein product: CASSFGLAGTGHNEQFF. Full variable domain (missing parts from reference TRBV11-2 and TRBJ2-1): EAGVAQSPRYKIIEKRQSVAFWCNPISGHATLYWYQQILGQGPKLLIQFQNNGVVDDSQLPKDRFSAERLKGVDSTLKIQPAKLEDSAVYLCASSFGLAGTGHNEQFFGPGTRLTVL.

This clonotype turned up a few times. The chain combines TRBV7-2 with TRBJ2-5; D gene ambiguous. The V gene's germline CDR1 is SGHTA and CDR2 FQGNSA. The CDR3 is made up of 11 amino acids. V was trimmed by 5 bases and J by 4 bases, leaving 5 bases between them. CDR3 loop: CASSAIETQYF. The DNA for the CDR3 is TGTGCCAGCAGCGCGATAGAGACCCAGTACTTC.

This clonotype was observed at least ten times. The chain carries TRBV28 and TRBJ1-3; D perhaps matches TRBD1 (6 bases). Germline CDR1 and CDR2: MDHEN and SYDVKM. The CDR3 has 16 residues. V was shortened by 4 bases and J by 2 bases, with 15 bases between the two germline ends. The CDR3 bases are TGTGCCAGCAGTTCTCCCGGGGGGGCAGCTGGAAACACCATATATTTT. Its protein product is CASSSPGGAAGNTIYF.

In this sample, this clonotype turned up a few times. V usage is TRBV4-1 and J usage is TRBJ2-1, with D unclear. CDR3 length: 15 residues. In germline, CDR1 is MGHRA, CDR2 YSYEKL. The ends were cut back, 1 base at V and 0 bases at J, with 7 bases in the middle. CDR3 amino acids: CASSQGLDSYNEQFF. Here the CDR3 DNA reads TGCGCCAGCAGCCAAGGGCTGGACTCCTACAATGAGCAGTTCTTC.

This clonotype was seen a few times. V usage is TRBV6-2 or TRBV6-3 and J usage is TRBJ1-5; D gene unclear. Germline V CDR1 and CDR2: MNHEY, SVGEGT. This CDR3 is built from 14 residues. Deletions cut 3 bases from V and 7 bases from J, with 13 bases between. The CDR3 loop is CASSYDRSWQPQHF. CDR3 sequence (DNA): TGTGCCAGCAGTTATGATCGCAGTTGGCAGCCCCAGCATTTT.

This clonotype has only a few counts. CDR3 in DNA: TGTGCCAGCAGCGCGGGACTAGCGGAGTACAATGAGCAGTTCTTC. Residues: CASSAGLAEYNEQFF. The chain links TRBV9 to TRBJ2-1; TRBD2 matches 11 bases. V lost 3 bases and J lost 4; bases outside the gene matches: 3. Germline assignment: CDR1 SGDLS and CDR2 YYNGEE. The CDR3 covers 15 residues.

Concerning this clonotype itself: A junction boundary mismatches the germline segment, possibly from a read error. The CDR3 spells CASNEGLNSYYGYTF. The DNA of the CDR3 is TGTGCCAGCAATGAAGGATTGAACTCTTACTATGGCTACACCTTC. The chain joins TRBV2 to TRBJ1-2; no reliable D call. Germline V CDR1 and CDR2: SNHLY, FYNNEI. The CDR3 is made up of 15 amino acids. Supplemented by reference TRBV2 and TRBJ1-2, the full variable domain reads EPEVTQTPSHQVTQMGQEVILRCVPISNHLYFYWYRQILGQKVEFLVSFYNNEISEKSEIFDDQFSVERPDGSNFTLKIRSTKLEDSAMYFCASNEGLNSYYGYTFGSGTRLTVV.

This clonotype was seen more than once but under ten times. The chain carries TRBV6-5 and TRBJ2-1; 8 positions agree with TRBD2. The V gene end was trimmed by 6 bases and the J gene end by 3 bases; junction bases not matched to a gene: 4. The CDR3 consists of 14 residues. Germline V CDR1 and CDR2: MNHEY, SVGAGI. CDR3: CASRLLAVYNEQFF. In nucleotides, the CDR3 is TGTGCCAGCAGATTACTAGCGGTCTACAATGAGCAGTTCTTC.

This sequence joins TRBV15 and TRBJ1-1; 7 bases align to TRBD1. There are 16 residues in the CDR3. CDR1 LNHNV and CDR2 YYDKDF come from the germline V gene (reference sequence). With V trimmed by 2 bases and J by 1 base, 7 bases remained unmatched. The chain's CDR3 is CATSRYPRGPNTEAFF. The CDR3 bases are TGTGCCACCAGCAGATACCCTAGGGGGCCGAACACTGAAGCTTTCTTT. The full variable domain, its missing parts supplied by reference TRBV15 and TRBJ1-1, is DAMVIQNPRYQVTQFGKPVTLSCSQTLNHNVMYWYQQKSSQAPKLLFHYYDKDFNNEADTPDNFQSRRPNTSFCFLDIRSPGLGDTAMYLCATSRYPRGPNTEAFFGQGTRLTVV.

Only a few counts were recorded for this clonotype. The chain is built from TRBV7-2 and TRBJ2-7; 11 nucleotides match TRBD2. CDR3 length: 16 residues. In germline, CDR1 is SGHTA, CDR2 FQGNSA. V lost 0 bases, J lost 3 bases, and 4 bases stayed unmatched. The CDR3, as DNA: TGTGCCAGCAGCTTAGCGCGGCTAGCGGGAGGCTACGAGCAGTACTTC. Its protein is CASSLARLAGGYEQYF.

This clonotype occurred a few times. The chain links TRBV29-1 to TRBJ1-1; 9 nucleotides align to TRBD1. Germline CDR1 and CDR2: SQVTM and ANQGSEA. CDR3 length equals 13 residues. Trimming removed 6 bases from V and 1 base from J; junction bases left unmatched: 3. The CDR3: CSVPGQGNTEAFF. The CDR3, as DNA: TGCAGCGTACCGGGACAGGGGAACACTGAAGCTTTCTTT.

This clonotype occurred a few times. V gene TRBV27 combines with J gene TRBJ1-5; 7 bases line up with TRBD1. Trimming cost V 8 bases and J 1 base; bases outside gene matches: 5. This CDR3 comprises 14 residues. Germline assignment: CDR1 MNHEY and CDR2 SMNVEV (reference sequence). The CDR3 coding sequence is TGTGCCAGCGGTATCAGGGGGAGCAATCAGCCCCAGCATTTT. The encoded protein is CASGIRGSNQPQHF.

The chain links TRBV6-2 or TRBV6-3 to TRBJ1-1; D is unresolved. CDR3 length: 16 amino acids. Germline V gives CDR1 MNHEY, CDR2 SVGEGT. V was cut by 4 bases and J by 10 bases, with 25 bases left in between. The DNA of the CDR3 is TGTGCCAGCAGTTCGCTCCAGGCCGGGATGGGAGAGGGAGCTTTCTTT. Its translation is CASSSLQAGMGEGAFF.

V gene TRBV4-3 combines with J gene TRBJ2-1; 10 bases align to TRBD2. With 0 bases clipped from V and 7 bases from J, the junction kept 9 bases outside the gene matches. CDR3 length: 17 residues. The V gene's germline CDR1 is LGHNA and CDR2 YSLEER. The chain's CDR3 is CASSQDRASGSQNEQFF. In DNA, the CDR3 is TGCGCCAGCAGCCAAGATCGGGCTAGCGGGAGCCAGAATGAGCAGTTCTTC.